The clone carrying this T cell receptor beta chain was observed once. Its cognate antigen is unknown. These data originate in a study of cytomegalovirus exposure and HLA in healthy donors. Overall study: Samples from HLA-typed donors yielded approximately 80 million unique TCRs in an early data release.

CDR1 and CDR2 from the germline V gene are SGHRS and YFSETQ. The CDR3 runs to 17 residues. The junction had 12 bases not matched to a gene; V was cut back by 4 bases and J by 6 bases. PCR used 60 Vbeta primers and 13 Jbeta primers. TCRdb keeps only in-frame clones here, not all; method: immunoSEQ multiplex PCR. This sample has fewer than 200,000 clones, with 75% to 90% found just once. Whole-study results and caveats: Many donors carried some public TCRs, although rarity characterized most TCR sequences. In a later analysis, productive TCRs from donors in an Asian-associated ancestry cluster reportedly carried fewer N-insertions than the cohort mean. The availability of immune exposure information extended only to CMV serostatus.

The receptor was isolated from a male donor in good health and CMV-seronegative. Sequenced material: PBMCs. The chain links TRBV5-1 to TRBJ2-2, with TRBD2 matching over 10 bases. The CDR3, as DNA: TGCGCCAGCAGCACCGCTAGCGGGGGAAAAAGTCCCGGGGAGCTGTTTTTT. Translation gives CASSTASGGKSPGELFF.